This TCR beta chain stems from a study of blood T cell repertoires in COVID-19. Overall study context: The United States, Italy and Spain supplied acute and convalescent COVID-19 samples.

The CDR3 runs to 15 residues. With 3 bases removed from V and 2 bases from J, the gap between germline ends came to 11 bases. Germline V gene sequence: CDR1 MGHDK, CDR2 SYGVNS. Authors' analysis steps: Scientists estimated how many nucleated cells there were by amplifying reference gene primers. Here immunoSEQ multiplex PCR was the method, and the copy in TCRdb shows in-frame clones only, minus some. V and J calls and clone size are given by that table; D and trimming were obtained from the DNA. The data contain about 300,000 clones, under 90% of them seen just once; the ten biggest clones take up roughly 2.9%.

This TCR was recovered from a woman aged 50 to 60 who had been exposed to COVID-19. This rearrangement joins TRBV25-1 to TRBJ1-3; no definite D call. Sample: PBMCs or T cells enriched from blood (not recorded which). CDR3 loop: CASSDAWLTGNTIYF. CDR3 nucleotides: TGTGCCAGCAGTGATGCTTGGCTGACTGGAAACACCATATATTTT.